This TCR beta chain was obtained from a study of blood T cell repertoires in COVID-19 (dated by TCRdb to 2018 to 2021). Regarding the research as a whole: The collaborator samples originated in the United States, Italy and Spain and spanned the acute and convalescent phases of COVID-19. The repertoires were made available in a free public database intended to serve as a resource for research on the immune response to SARS-CoV-2. The material from the prospective study consisted of cDNA or gDNA derived from T cells, B-cell-depleted T cells, or PBMCs. A de-identified subject ID, COVID-19 status, age in years and sex were almost always included in the sample metadata. HLA class I and class II types, where available, came from metadata supplied by the sample provider rather than from assay-based typing. The samples were drawn from two sources: the first 160 participants of the ongoing ImmuneRACE study, and approximately 1,300 subjects contributed by 6 global collaborators. Subjects who had been exposed to COVID-19, were actively infected with it, or had recovered from it provided the deeply sampled blood TCRbeta repertoires that made up the dataset. Study-wide conclusions, independent of this receptor: Clinical and demographic metadata were provided uncurated, with the amount varying by source and participant.

V has 6 bases trimmed and J has 2 bases trimmed; junction bases matching no gene number 4. Its CDR3 holds 14 amino acids, cysteine through phenylalanine. Only the CDR3 region is kept as DNA, spanning 42 bases read in frame from base 1. CDR1 is given as MNHNY and CDR2 as SVGAGI, both from the germline V gene (reference sequence). The sample holds a few counts of this clone. Its antigen is unknown. No base qualities exist here, and no much larger clone lies one base off it. The immunoSEQ Assay, a bias-controlled multiplex PCR, was used to amplify TCRbeta CDR3 regions from genomic DNA. From the authors' description of their analysis: Within the assay, amplification of reference gene primers was used to estimate how many nucleated cells each sample contained. Sequence reads were collapsed and filtered to measure the absolute abundance of every unique TCRbeta CDR3 rearrangement. Productive Simpson clonality was computed per sample as the square root of Simpson's diversity index over productive rearrangements. What TCRdb holds here is the immuneACCESS table cut down to in-frame rearrangements. Part of the clones is not present; checked against another copy, under half of the missing clones reflect an unresolved V gene, and the others are unexplained. That table gives V, J and clone size, and the DNA gave D and trimming. The sample table holds about 150,000 clones, of which 90% to 95% were seen once. The ten largest account for about 0.54% of the sample.

Each collaborating institution followed its own protocols to collect whole blood in K2EDTA tubes. Collaborator samples were shipped for TCRbeta analysis as frozen whole blood, isolated PBMCs, or DNA extracted from either sample type. The V gene is TRBV6-6 and the J gene is TRBJ1-5, with TRBD1 identical over 7 junction bases. Sequences were obtained from peripheral blood. This TCR derives from a man aged 45-60 years with acute or convalescent COVID-19. The sequenced DNA is TGTGCCAGCAGCCCAACAGGGGGCAATCAGCCCCAGCATTTT. This yields the protein CASSPTGGNQPQHF.